This is a list of T cell receptor beta chains from one sample in a study of blood T cell repertoires in COVID-19. TCRdb keeps only in-frame clones here, not all; method: immunoSEQ multiplex PCR. Counted here are roughly 300,000 clones, 65% to 90% occurring once; the ten biggest clones make up 7.2%. Sequencing was done on a sample of peripheral blood. Receptor source: a human donor in a cohort sampled during active COVID-19. Both conserved end residues are part of each CDR3.

TRBJ2-1 | TRBV19 | CASSNIQGYEQFF
TRBJ2-7 | TRBV27 | CASSSTGGYYEQYF
TRBJ2-2 | TRBV5-1 | CASTVGQLNTGELFF
TRBJ1-4 | TRBV18 | CASSPETGTLATNEKLFF
TRBJ2-7 | TRBV11-2 | CASRLLGVREQYF
TRBJ1-1 | TRBV10-3 | CATTGQGLNTEAFF
TRBJ1-3 | TRBV20-1 | CSASLSGGNTIYF
TRBJ2-4 | TRBV19 | CASSPRRRGGRNIQYF
TRBJ1-2 | TRBV27 | CASSLAGLGGRGYTF
TRBJ1-6 | TRBV11-2 | CASSLGGTGDSPLHF
TRBJ2-1 | TRBV5-1 | CASSPVSKPGNEQFF
TRBJ1-1 | TRBV6-5 | CASRFRGSEGKAFF
TRBJ2-3 | TRBV7-9 | CARQGSGDTQYF
TRBJ1-5 | TRBV7-9 | CASSPGTDSNQPQHF
TRBJ1-1 | TRBV7-9 | CASSVGANTEAFF
TRBJ2-1 | TRBV6-2/TRBV6-3 | CASSFAGGGNEQFF
TRBJ1-2 | TRBV24-1 | CATSGARGTVDLYGYTF
TRBJ2-2 | TRBV5-1 | CASSLTLQVNTGELFF
TRBJ2-2 | TRBV11-3 | CASSLRAGTGELFF
TRBJ1-1 | TRBV10-3 | CAITVGRNTEAFF
TRBJ2-2 | TRBV19 | CASSRTSGQGRTGELFF
TRBJ1-1 | TRBV5-1 | CASSLDLGGTEAFF
TRBJ1-1 | TRBV10-3 | CAISNPGQKNTEAFF
TRBJ1-1 | TRBV30 | CAWIVPPGGTEAFF
TRBJ1-1 | TRBV11-2 | CASSLTQGIAEAFF
TRBJ2-5 | TRBV18 | CASSPRLQSQETQYF
TRBJ1-1 | TRBV12-5 | CASGPPRGGRNTEAFF
TRBJ1-1 | TRBV6-5 | CASRFPGTVEAFF
TRBJ2-2 | TRBV7-2 | CASSLFLTSTGELFF
TRBJ1-4 | TRBV5-1 | CASRWTGSPQGEKLFF
TRBJ1-5 | TRBV6-6 | CASSHLTDQPQHF
TRBJ1-1 | TRBV3-1/TRBV3-2 | CASSPTGYQDTEAFF
TRBJ1-2 | TRBV30 | CAWSVGGDRGYTF
TRBJ2-1 | TRBV6-5 | CASCEGQTYNEQFF
TRBJ1-2 | TRBV9 | CASSVETGGVLNYGYTF
TRBJ1-2 | TRBV5-1 | CASSLDVGGLGGYTF
TRBJ1-1 | TRBV30 | CAWSDLGGAGSTEAFF
TRBJ1-6 | TRBV5-6 | CASSLSTYSPLHF
TRBJ1-5 | TRBV10-3 | CAISGEGVSNQPQHF
TRBJ2-7 | TRBV19 | CASSTGRTGNYEQYF
TRBJ2-3 | TRBV24-1 | CATRDRGRIPDTQYF
TRBJ2-5 | TRBV5-6 | CASSLKIAGGQETQYF
TRBJ2-7 | TRBV13 | CASSLAGQLYYEQYF
TRBJ1-1 | TRBV6-5 | CAARDTLHTVEAFF
TRBJ2-1 | TRBV21-1 | CASSGESGQGSNEQFF
TRBJ1-1 | TRBV6-1 | CASSEKKGDTEAFF
TRBJ1-2 | TRBV6-5 | CASRETGARGYTF
TRBJ1-4 | TRBV5-1 | CASSLGGNYEKLFF
TRBJ1-1 | TRBV29-1 | CSVEDLDRGFF
TRBJ1-2 | TRBV19 | CASSSVNYGYTF
TRBJ2-1 | TRBV24-1 | CATSDPNRAGEQFF
TRBJ1-6 | TRBV6-5 | CASRRFMRSLHF
TRBJ2-2 | TRBV7-8 | CASSLAGLAGGPNTGELFF
TRBJ2-1 | TRBV27 | CASSLQAGEQFF
TRBJ2-1 | TRBV5-4 | CASSLNRVGYNEQFF